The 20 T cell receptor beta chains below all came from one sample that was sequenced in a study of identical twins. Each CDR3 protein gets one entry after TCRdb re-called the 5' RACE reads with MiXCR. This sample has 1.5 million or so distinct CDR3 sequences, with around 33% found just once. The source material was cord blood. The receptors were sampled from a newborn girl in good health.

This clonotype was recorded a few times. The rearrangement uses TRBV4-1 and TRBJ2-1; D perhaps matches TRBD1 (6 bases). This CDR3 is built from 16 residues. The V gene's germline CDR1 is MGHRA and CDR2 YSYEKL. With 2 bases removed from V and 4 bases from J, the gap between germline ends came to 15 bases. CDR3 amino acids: CASSQPTGKGYNEQFF. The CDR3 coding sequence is TGCGCCAGCAGCCAACCAACAGGGAAAGGATACAATGAGCAGTTCTTC.

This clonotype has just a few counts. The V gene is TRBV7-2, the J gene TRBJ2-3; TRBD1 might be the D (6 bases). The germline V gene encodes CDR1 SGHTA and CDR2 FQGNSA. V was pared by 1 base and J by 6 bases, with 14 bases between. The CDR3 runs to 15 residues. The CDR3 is CASSLGRQGLDTQYF. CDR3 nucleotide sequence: TGTGCCAGCAGCTTAGGCCGCCAGGGGTTGGATACGCAGTATTTT.

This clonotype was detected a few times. CDR3 DNA sequence: TGTGCCACCAGTGATTTGACAGGGGACCACAATGAGCAGTTCTTC. Its translation is CATSDLTGDHNEQFF. The chain is built from TRBV24-1 and TRBJ2-1; 7 positions match TRBD1. Germline V CDR1 and CDR2: KGHDR, SFDVKD. The CDR3 consists of 15 residues. Trimming took 0 bases from V and 5 from J; bases not matched to a gene: 3.

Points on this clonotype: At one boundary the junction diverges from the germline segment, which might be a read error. CDR3 coding DNA: TGTGCCAGCAGTTTTGGGGGGGGGCAGCTGAAGCCCTACGGGCAGTACTTC. This codes for CASSFGGGQLKPYGQYF. The genes are TRBV28 and TRBJ2-7; possibly TRBD2 for D (7 bases). The CDR3 is 17 amino acids. The germline gives CDR1 MDHEN, CDR2 SYDVKM.

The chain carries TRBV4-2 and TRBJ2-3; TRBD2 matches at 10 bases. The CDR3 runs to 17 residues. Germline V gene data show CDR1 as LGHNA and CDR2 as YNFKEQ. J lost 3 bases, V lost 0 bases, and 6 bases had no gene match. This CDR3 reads CASSQDSEREGTDTQYF. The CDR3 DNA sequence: TGTGCCAGCAGCCAAGATTCGGAGCGGGAGGGAACAGATACGCAGTATTTT.

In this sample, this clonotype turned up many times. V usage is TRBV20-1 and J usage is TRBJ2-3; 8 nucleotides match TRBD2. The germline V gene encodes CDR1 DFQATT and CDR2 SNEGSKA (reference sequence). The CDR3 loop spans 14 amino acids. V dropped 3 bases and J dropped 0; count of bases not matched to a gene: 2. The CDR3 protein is CSASTGGSTDTQYF. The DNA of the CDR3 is TGCAGTGCTAGTACGGGAGGGAGCACAGATACGCAGTATTTT.

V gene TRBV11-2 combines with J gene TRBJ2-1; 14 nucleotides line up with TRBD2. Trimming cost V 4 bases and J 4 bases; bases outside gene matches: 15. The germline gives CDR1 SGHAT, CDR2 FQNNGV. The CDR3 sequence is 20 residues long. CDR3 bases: TGTGCCAGCAGCTCCTCCTTGACTAGCGGGGGGGCCTGGGGTTACAATGAGCAGTTCTTC. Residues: CASSSSLTSGGAWGYNEQFF.

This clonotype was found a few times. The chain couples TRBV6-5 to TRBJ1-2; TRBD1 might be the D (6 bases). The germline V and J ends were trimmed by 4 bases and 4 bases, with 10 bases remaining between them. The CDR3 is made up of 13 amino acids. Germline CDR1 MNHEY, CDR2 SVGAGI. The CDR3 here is CASSWDNSYGYTF. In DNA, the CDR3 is TGTGCCAGCAGTTGGGACAACTCCTATGGCTACACCTTC.

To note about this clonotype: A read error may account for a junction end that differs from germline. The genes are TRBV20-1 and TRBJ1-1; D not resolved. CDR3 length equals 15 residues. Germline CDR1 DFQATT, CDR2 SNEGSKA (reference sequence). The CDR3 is CSASSPSRVNAEAFF. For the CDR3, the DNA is TGCAGTGCTAGCTCCCCCTCTCGGGTGAACGCTGAAGCTTTCTTT.

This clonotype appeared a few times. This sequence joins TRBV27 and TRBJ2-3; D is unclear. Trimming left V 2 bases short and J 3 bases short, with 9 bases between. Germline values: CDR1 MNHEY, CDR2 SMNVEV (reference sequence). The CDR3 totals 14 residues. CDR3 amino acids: CASSLLDWTDTQYF. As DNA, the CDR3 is TGTGCCAGCAGTTTACTAGATTGGACAGATACGCAGTATTTT.

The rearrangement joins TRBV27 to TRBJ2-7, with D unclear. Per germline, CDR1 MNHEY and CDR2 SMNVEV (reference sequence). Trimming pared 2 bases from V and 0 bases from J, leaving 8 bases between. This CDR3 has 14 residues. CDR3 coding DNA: TGTGCCAGCAGTTTACTTTACCGCTCCTACGAGCAGTACTTC. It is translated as CASSLLYRSYEQYF.

CDR3: CASSWGTSGELFF. CDR3 DNA: TGTGCCAGCAGCTGGGGGACTAGCGGGGAGCTGTTTTTT. V gene TRBV7-2 combines with J gene TRBJ2-2; 8 positions agree with TRBD2. Germline CDR1 reads SGHTA; CDR2 reads FQGNSA. This CDR3 region has 13 residues. V shed 4 bases, J shed 7 bases, and the junction held 2 bases outside the gene matches.

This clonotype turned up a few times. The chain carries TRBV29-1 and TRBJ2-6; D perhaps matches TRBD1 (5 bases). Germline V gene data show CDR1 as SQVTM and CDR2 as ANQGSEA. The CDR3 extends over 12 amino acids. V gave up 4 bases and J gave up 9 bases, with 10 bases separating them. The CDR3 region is CSVVARVNVLTF. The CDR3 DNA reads TGCAGCGTTGTAGCCAGGGTCAACGTCCTGACTTTC.

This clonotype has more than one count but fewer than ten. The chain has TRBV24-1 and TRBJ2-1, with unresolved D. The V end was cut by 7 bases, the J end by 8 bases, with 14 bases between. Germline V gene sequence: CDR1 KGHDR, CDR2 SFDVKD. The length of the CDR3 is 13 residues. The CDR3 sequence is CATRSYSGDEQFF. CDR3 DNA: TGTGCCACCAGATCTTACTCTGGGGATGAGCAGTTCTTC.

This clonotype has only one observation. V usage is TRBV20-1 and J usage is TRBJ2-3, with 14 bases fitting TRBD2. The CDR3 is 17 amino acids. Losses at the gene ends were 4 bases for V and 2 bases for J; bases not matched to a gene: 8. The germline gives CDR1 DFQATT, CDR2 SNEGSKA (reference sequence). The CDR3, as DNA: TGCAGTGCTACCCCGGGACTAGCGGGAGAGTTCACAGATACGCAGTATTTT. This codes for CSATPGLAGEFTDTQYF.

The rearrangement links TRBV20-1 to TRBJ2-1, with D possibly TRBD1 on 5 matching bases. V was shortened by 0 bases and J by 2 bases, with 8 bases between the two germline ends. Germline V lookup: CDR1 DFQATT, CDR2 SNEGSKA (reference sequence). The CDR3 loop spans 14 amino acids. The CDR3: CSARDLDTYNEQFF. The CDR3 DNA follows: TGCAGTGCTAGAGATCTGGACACCTACAATGAGCAGTTCTTC.

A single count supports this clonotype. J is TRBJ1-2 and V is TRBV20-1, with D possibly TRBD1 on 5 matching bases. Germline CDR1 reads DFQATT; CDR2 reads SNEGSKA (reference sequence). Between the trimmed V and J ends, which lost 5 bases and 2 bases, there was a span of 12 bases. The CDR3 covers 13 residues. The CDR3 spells CSAGTGRNYGYTF. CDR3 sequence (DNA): TGCAGTGCTGGGACCGGGAGAAACTATGGCTACACCTTC.

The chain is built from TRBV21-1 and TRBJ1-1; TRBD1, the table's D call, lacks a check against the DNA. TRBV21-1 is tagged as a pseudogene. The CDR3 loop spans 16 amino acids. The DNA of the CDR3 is TGTGCCAGCAGCGACAGGGGATTGAATTGGAACACTGAAGCTTTCTTT. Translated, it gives CASSDRGLNWNTEAFF.

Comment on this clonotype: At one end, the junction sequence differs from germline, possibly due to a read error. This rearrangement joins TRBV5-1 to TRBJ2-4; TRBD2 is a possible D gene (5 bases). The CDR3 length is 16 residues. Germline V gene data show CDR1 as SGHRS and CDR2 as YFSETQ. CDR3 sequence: CASSPDSLLAKNVQYF. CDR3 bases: TGCGCCAGCAGCCCTGATAGCCTGCTAGCCAAAAACGTTCAGTACTTC.

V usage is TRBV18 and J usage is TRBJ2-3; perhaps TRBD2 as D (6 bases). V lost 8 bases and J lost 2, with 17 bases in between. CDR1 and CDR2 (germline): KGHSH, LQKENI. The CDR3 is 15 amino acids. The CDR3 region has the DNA TGTGCCAGCCGTCTAACTGGACTATTCACAGATACGCAGTATTTT. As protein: CASRLTGLFTDTQYF. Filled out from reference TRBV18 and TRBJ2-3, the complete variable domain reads NAGVMQNPRHLVRRRGQEARLRCSPMKGHSHVYWYRQLPEEGLKFMVYLQKENIIDESGMPKERFSAEFPKEGPSILRIQQVVRGDSAAYFCASRLTGLFTDTQYFGPGTRLTVL.